The 20 T cell receptor beta chains listed next were all sequenced from one sample in a study of CD8+CD57+ T cells in acquired aplastic anemia. CDR3 and TCR beta VDJ profiling relied on a genomic DNA template. One entry per CDR3 protein, called by TCRdb with MiXCR from the reads. The sample lists just over 400,000 distinct CDR3 sequences, about 70% occurring once. Sample: sorted CD4+, CD8+, or CD8+CD57+ T cells (not recorded which) from PBMCs. All receptors derive from a human donor in good health, serving as a control.

This clonotype was recorded at least ten times. This chain joins TRBV2 and TRBJ1-5; TRBD1 matches at 7 bases. V trimming: 4 bases; J trimming: 9 bases; junction bases outside the gene matches: 15. Germline V gene sequence: CDR1 SNHLY, CDR2 FYNNEI. This CDR3 has 16 residues. The CDR3 DNA sequence: TGTGCCAGCAGTGTTAGCCGGGCAGGGGGAGTTTGGCCCCAGCATTTT. It encodes CASSVSRAGGVWPQHF.

The J gene is TRBJ2-7, the V gene TRBV7-3; D perhaps matches TRBD2 (5 bases). The CDR3 length is 16 residues. CDR1 and CDR2 (germline): SGHTA, FQGTGA. V was cut by 4 bases and J by 10 bases, with 26 bases left in between. The CDR3 spells CASSSPGTPGDYAQYF. The CDR3 DNA is TGTGCCAGCAGCTCCCCGGGCACACCAGGTGACTACGCCCAGTACTTC. Full variable domain (rest looked up from reference TRBV7-3 and TRBJ2-7): GAGVSQTPSNKVTEKGKYVELRCDPISGHTALYWYRQSLGQGPEFLIYFQGTGAADDSGLPNDRFFAVRPEGSVSTLKIQRTERGDSAVYLCASSSPGTPGDYAQYFGPGTRLTVT.

The rearrangement links TRBV19 to TRBJ1-2; D remains ambiguous. V dropped 6 bases and J dropped 3 bases, with 17 bases sitting between them. The CDR3 extends over 15 amino acids. In germline, CDR1 is LNHDA, CDR2 SQIVND (reference sequence). The CDR3 reads CASSLDPDGHYGYTF. The CDR3 DNA reads as TGTGCCAGTAGCCTGGATCCTGACGGGCACTATGGCTACACCTTC.

To note about this clonotype: Compared with germline, one end of the junction differs, possibly owing to a read error. The rearrangement links TRBV7-2 to TRBJ2-7; TRBD1 is a possible D gene (6 bases). Germline loops: CDR1 SGHTA, CDR2 FQGNSA. The CDR3 is 14 amino acids. DNA for the CDR3: TGTGCCAGCAGCAAGGAGACAGGCGCCTACGCGCAGTACTTC. It yields the protein CASSKETGAYAQYF.

V is TRBV7-8 and J is TRBJ1-1; TRBD1 might be the D (6 bases). The CDR3 has 16 amino acids. Trimming pared 6 bases from V and 0 bases from J, leaving 17 bases between. Germline-derived CDR1 and CDR2 are SGHVS and FQNEAQ. CDR3 DNA sequence: TGTGCCAGCAGTTCCAAGACGGGGGGCATGAACACTGAAGCTTTCTTT. Its protein product is CASSSKTGGMNTEAFF.

This clonotype was seen at least ten times. The V and J genes are TRBV24-1 and TRBJ2-2; no clear D gene. The germline V gene encodes CDR1 KGHDR and CDR2 SFDVKD. V was shortened by 4 bases and J by 4 bases, with 3 bases between the two germline ends. This CDR3 region has 12 residues. DNA for the CDR3: TGTGCCACCAGTGAACTCACCGGGGAGCTGTTTTTT. Encoded protein: CATSELTGELFF.

Turning to this clonotype: A clone one base away is much larger, so this may be a read error. The conserved phenylalanine or tryptophan normally closing the CDR3 is absent here, so this likely arose from a read error. The rearrangement uses TRBV11-3 and TRBJ2-3; either TRBD1 or TRBD2 may supply D (5 bases each). The CDR3 totals 13 residues. Germline assignment: CDR1 SGHNT and CDR2 YENEEA. V was pared by 2 bases and J by 7 bases, with 10 bases between. The CDR3 loop is CASSLTGAHTQYS. The CDR3 nucleotides read TGTGCCAGCAGCTTAACCGGGGCACATACGCAGTATTCT.

Concerning this clonotype: Its ends do not fully match the called genes, so a read error is possible. V is TRBV7-2 and J is TRBJ2-5, with unresolved D. The CDR3 has 14 amino acids. The germline V gene has CDR1 SGHTA and CDR2 FQGNSA. The CDR3 DNA reads TGTGCCAGCAGCTTAGACAAACACGGCTATAGCCAGTCCTTC. Residues: CASSLDKHGYSQSF.

The chain joins TRBV10-3 to TRBJ2-7, with 7 positions matching TRBD2. Trimming cost V 10 bases and J 6 bases; bases outside gene matches: 15. The CDR3 spans 14 residues. Germline-derived CDR1 and CDR2 are ENHRY and SYGVKD. The CDR3: CASRRAGTQFEQYV. DNA for the CDR3: TGTGCCAGCAGGCGAGCGGGAACGCAATTCGAGCAGTACGTC.

With regard to this clonotype: This may arise from a read error, as a much more abundant clone is one base away. The genes are TRBV9 and TRBJ2-1, with TRBD2 matching over 12 bases. Germline CDR1 reads SGDLS; CDR2 reads YYNGEE. The CDR3 runs 19 residues. The junction had 7 bases not matched to a gene; V was cut back by 0 bases and J by 0 bases. The CDR3 bases are TGTGCCAGCAGCGTAGGTAGACTAGCGGGGGCCCGCTCCTACAATGAGCAGTTCTTC. This encodes CASSVGRLAGARSYNEQFF.

About this clonotype itself: Relative to the germline gene, one junction end is altered; a read error may explain this. This chain uses TRBV6-1 with TRBJ2-3; 7 bases line up with TRBD1. The J call may be incorrect, as the DNA end agrees better with TRBJ1-5. The CDR3 is 15 residues long. Germline assignment: CDR1 MNHNS and CDR2 SASEGT. This CDR3 reads CACSEVRGSGQPQHF. CDR3 coding DNA: TGTGCCTGCAGTGAAGTCAGGGGGAGCGGGCAGCCCCAGCATTTT.

The J gene is TRBJ1-2, the V gene TRBV5-8; 8 nucleotides align to TRBD1. This CDR3 comprises 15 residues. Germline values: CDR1 SGHTS, CDR2 YDEGEE. The V and J ends lost 3 bases and 5 bases, in that order; junction bases with no gene match: 9. The DNA for the CDR3 is TGTGCCAGCAGCTCTGGAGGACAGGGACTTTATGGCTACACCTTC. This encodes CASSSGGQGLYGYTF.

With respect to this clonotype: Likely a read error: the CDR3 ends without its conserved phenylalanine or tryptophan. The limits of the CDR3 on the DNA are not certain, so only TCRdb's listed CDR3 is given. The chain combines TRBV7-2 with TRBJ1-1; the D call of TRBD1 is as the table states it, not checked on the DNA. The CDR3 spans 12 residues, counting both ends. Germline V CDR1 and CDR2: SGHTA, FQGNSA. CDR3 region: CASSFPSPNTLA.

In its sample, this clonotype was seen once. A read error may produce the germline difference seen at one junction end. The rearrangement uses TRBV9 and TRBJ1-1; D gene ambiguous. The CDR3 runs 13 residues. Germline V lookup: CDR1 SGDLS, CDR2 YYNGEE. The CDR3 loop is CASSLDERGGAFF. Here the CDR3 DNA reads TGCGCCAGCAGCTTAGACGAGCGTGGAGGAGCTTTCTTT.

The chain uses TRBV19 and TRBJ1-1, with D unclear. The CDR3 runs 13 residues. V was cut by 5 bases and J by 1 base, with 8 bases left in between. CDR1 and CDR2 from the germline V gene are LNHDA and SQIVND (reference sequence). The DNA for the CDR3 is TGTGCCAGTAGTGAACTGTGGAACACTGAAGCTTTCTTT. Its protein product is CASSELWNTEAFF.

J is TRBJ2-3 and V is TRBV10-3, with 9 bases fitting TRBD2. With 5 bases clipped from V and 6 bases from J, the junction kept 0 bases outside the gene matches. The CDR3 runs to 12 residues. CDR1 ENHRY and CDR2 SYGVKD come from the germline V gene. CDR3 DNA: TGTGCCATCAGTAGCGGGGGGGATACGCAGTATTTT. Amino acid sequence: CAISSGGDTQYF.

In the case of this clonotype: A junction boundary mismatches the germline segment, possibly from a read error. The chain combines TRBV9 with TRBJ1-3; the D gene is possibly TRBD1 (5 bases). The CDR3 consists of 15 residues. Per the germline V gene, CDR1 is SGDLS and CDR2 is YYNGEE. As DNA, the CDR3 is TGTGCCAGCAGGGCCACAGGAACATCTGGAAACACCGTATACTTT. Amino acids: CASRATGTSGNTVYF.

In its sample, this clonotype was seen many times. This sequence joins TRBV10-3 and TRBJ2-7; 10 nucleotides match TRBD1. CDR1 is ENHRY, CDR2 SYGVKD, per germline. The trim removed 6 bases at V and 5 bases at J, leaving 7 bases unmatched. There are 14 residues in the CDR3. CDR3 nucleotide sequence: TGTGCCATCAGCGCCGCGGGGACAGGGGACGAGCAGTACTTC. Translation gives CAISAAGTGDEQYF.

The V and J genes are TRBV7-8 and TRBJ1-2, with a tentative D call TRBD1 (6 bases). The CDR3 contains 13 residues. Germline CDR1 and CDR2: SGHVS and FQNEAQ. Trimming removed 3 bases at V and 7 bases at J, with 12 bases between. CDR3 sequence reads: CASSFFGGGGYTF. In nucleotides, the CDR3 is TGTGCCAGCAGCTTCTTTGGGGGCGGTGGCTACACCTTC.

This clonotype occurred a few times. The V gene is TRBV2, the J gene TRBJ1-5, with D perhaps matching TRBD1 (5 bases). Trimming took 5 bases from V and 7 from J, leaving 9 bases between them. Germline CDR1 is SNHLY and CDR2 is FYNNEI. This CDR3 spans 12 amino acids. CDR3 residues: CASSQGRQPQHF. The CDR3 DNA sequence: TGTGCCAGCAGTCAGGGCAGACAGCCCCAGCATTTT.